This T cell receptor (beta chain) appears in the sequencing data of a study of blood T cell repertoires in COVID-19. Study at large: Whether acute or convalescent, the COVID-19 samples came from the United States, Italy and Spain.

In this sample, this clone turned up once. Using immunoSEQ multiplex PCR, the repertoire was profiled, and TCRdb retains in-frame clones only, with some absent. The table includes a few hundred thousand clones, roughly 90% detected once. Germline values: CDR1 MGHRA, CDR2 YSYEKL. The CDR3 spans 18 residues. V was trimmed by 1 base and J by 2 bases, leaving 20 bases between them. Sequencing was done on a sample of peripheral blood. The rearrangement uses TRBV4-1 and TRBJ1-2, with D unresolved. This TCR was recovered from a middle-aged man with acute or convalescent COVID-19. The CDR3 protein is CASSQGLERGPGNYGYTF. The CDR3, as DNA: TGCGCCAGCAGCCAAGGGCTGGAGAGAGGCCCGGGGAACTATGGCTACACCTTC.